The clone carrying this T cell receptor (beta chain) was counted ten times or more. The data derive from a study of T cells in Graves' hyperthyroidism and ophthalmopathy. Using approximately 10 ml of fresh peripheral blood, PBMCs were prepared. Amplification targeted TCR beta CDR3 regions from RNA transcripts. HTBI primers were used for first-round RT-PCR of the TCR CDR3. TCRdb reprocessed the multiplex PCR reads via MiXCR and lists one record per CDR3 protein. The sample consists of some 320,000 distinct CDR3 sequences, 12% to 15% of them appearing once. The receptor was isolated from a woman in her thirties or forties with Graves' ophthalmopathy. Sequenced: blood.

CDR3 bases: TGTGCCAGCAGTTTCTTGGGAGCTGAAGCTTTCTTT. Its protein product is CASSFLGAEAFF. The gene calls are TRBV12-3 or TRBV12-4 and TRBJ1-1; D not resolved. V shed 3 bases and J shed 6 bases, with 8 bases lying between them. This CDR3 is 12 amino acids long.